The 20 T cell receptor beta chains reported below all come from one sample, sequenced in a study of T-cell reconstitution after alpha-beta-depleted transplantation in children. A TCRbeta library incorporating unique molecular identifiers was prepared. One entry per CDR3 protein results from TCRdb running MiXCR on the PCR reads. This table holds 500,000 to 600,000 distinct CDR3 sequences, around 20% found once. The source material was PBMCs from the stem cell graft donor, sampled from the stem cell graft. The receptors originated from a human donor who donated a stem cell graft to a child with acute lymphoblastic leukemia.

The chain links TRBV19 to TRBJ2-7; D is possibly TRBD1 (6 bases). The V end was cut by 3 bases, the J end by 1 base, with 10 bases between. CDR3 size: 14 residues. Germline CDR1 is LNHDA and CDR2 is SQIVND (reference sequence). As DNA, the CDR3 is TGTGCCAGTAGTATGGGGACACAGTCCTACGAGCAGTACTTC. Translated: CASSMGTQSYEQYF. Based on the CDR3 plus reference TRBV19 and TRBJ2-7, the full variable domain is DGGITQSPKYLFRKEGQNVTLSCEQNLNHDAMYWYRQDPGQGLRLIYYSQIVNDFQKGDIAEGYSVSREKKESFPLTVTSAQKNPTAFYLCASSMGTQSYEQYFGPGTRLTVT.

The CDR3 sequence: CASSSSGGTSREQYF. The CDR3 DNA follows: TGCGCCAGCAGCTCCTCAGGGGGCACATCTCGGGAGCAGTACTTC. The rearrangement links TRBV5-1 to TRBJ2-7; TRBD1 matches 8 bases. The CDR3 sequence is 15 residues long. Germline assignment: CDR1 SGHRS and CDR2 YFSETQ. V shed 3 bases, J shed 7 bases, and the junction held 12 bases outside the gene matches.

This clonotype was observed a few times. The rearrangement uses TRBV19 and TRBJ2-7; 11 bases agree with TRBD2. Per germline, CDR1 LNHDA and CDR2 SQIVND (reference sequence). The ends lost 4 bases at V and 4 bases at J; junction bases unmatched: 6. The CDR3 has 15 amino acids. The CDR3 region has the DNA TGTGCCAGTAGTAGTAGCGGGAGGGCCCAGTACGAGCAGTACTTC. It yields the protein CASSSSGRAQYEQYF.

The chain uses TRBV6-5 and TRBJ2-3; possible D gene TRBD1, 5 bases. This CDR3 is 15 amino acids long. Trimming pared 0 bases from V and 0 bases from J, leaving 7 bases between. Germline V gives CDR1 MNHEY, CDR2 SVGAGI. Here the CDR3 DNA reads TGTGCCAGCAGTTACTCAGGGGCTAGCACAGATACGCAGTATTTT. This sequence encodes CASSYSGASTDTQYF.

This clonotype occurred a few times. This chain links TRBV5-1 with TRBJ1-1; TRBD1 agrees at 7 bases. The CDR3 loop spans 14 amino acids. Per the germline V gene, CDR1 is SGHRS and CDR2 is YFSETQ. V lost 5 bases and J lost 1; bases outside the gene matches: 5. The CDR3, as DNA: TGCGCCAGCAGGGGACAGAGCTCGAACACTGAAGCTTTCTTT. Its translation: CASRGQSSNTEAFF.

The CDR3, as DNA: TGCAGTGCTACATCGGACAAGTACCAAGAGACCCAGTACTTC. Encoded protein: CSATSDKYQETQYF. The chain links TRBV20-1 to TRBJ2-5; D might be TRBD1 (5 bases). The CDR3 length is 14 residues. The V gene's germline CDR1 is DFQATT and CDR2 SNEGSKA (reference sequence). Trimming removed 4 bases from V and 0 bases from J, with 12 bases in between.

This clonotype was counted only a few times. This chain joins TRBV28 and TRBJ2-7, with 12 bases matching TRBD2. CDR1 MDHEN and CDR2 SYDVKM come from the germline V gene. This CDR3 has 17 residues. The V segment lost 2 bases and the J segment 6 bases; nucleotides outside the gene matches: 11. In DNA, the CDR3 is TGTGCCAGCAGTTTACCCCGACTAGCGGGAGCCGTGGTCGAGCAGTACTTC. It translates to CASSLPRLAGAVVEQYF.

The chain has TRBV20-1 and TRBJ2-3, with D possibly being TRBD1 or TRBD2 (5 bases each). The CDR3 has 13 residues. Germline loops: CDR1 DFQATT, CDR2 SNEGSKA (reference sequence). Trimming took off 3 bases at V and 2 bases at J, with 9 bases between the two ends. CDR3 DNA sequence: TGCAGTGCTAGCGGGACCAACACAGATACGCAGTATTTT. Translation: CSASGTNTDTQYF.

The chain recombines TRBV5-1 with TRBJ1-5; D gene ambiguous. Trimming cost V 5 bases and J 8 bases, with 17 bases left between them. CDR1 and CDR2 from the germline V gene are SGHRS and YFSETQ. This CDR3 spans 14 amino acids. The CDR3 DNA follows: TGCGCCAGCAGTTCAGAACCGGGATTCAAGCCCCAGCATTTT. Residues: CASSSEPGFKPQHF.

This clonotype has just a few counts. This sequence joins TRBV21-1 and TRBJ2-5; TRBD2 was called by the table and not checked on the DNA. TRBV21-1 is given as a pseudogene. The CDR3 is 17 amino acids. Here the CDR3 DNA reads TGTGCCAGCAGCAACCGAGCTAGCGGGAGGGCCTGGGAGACCCAGTACTTC. It yields the protein CASSNRASGRAWETQYF.

V gene TRBV4-1 combines with J gene TRBJ2-2; perhaps TRBD2 as D (5 bases). Trimming removed 4 bases at V and 4 bases at J, with 19 bases between. The germline CDR1 and CDR2 sequences are MGHRA and YSYEKL. The CDR3 runs 17 residues. CDR3 DNA: TGCGCCAGCAGCCCCGATCGAGGTAGCGTGTCCACCGGGGAGCTGTTTTTT. It is translated as CASSPDRGSVSTGELFF.

The rearrangement links TRBV9 to TRBJ2-3; the D gene could be TRBD1 or TRBD2 (6 bases each). The CDR3 is 12 amino acids. Germline CDR1 reads SGDLS; CDR2 reads YYNGEE. V was shortened by 10 bases and J by 2 bases, with 11 bases between the two germline ends. The CDR3 is CAARGDTDTQYF. CDR3 nucleotide sequence: TGTGCCGCGAGGGGGGACACAGATACGCAGTATTTT.

About this clonotype itself: At one end the junction does not follow the germline gene, possibly because of a read error. The CDR3 nucleotides read TGCGCCAGCAGCCTGGGACTAGCGGGTTCCTACACTGAGCAGTTCTTC. Translation gives CASSLGLAGSYTEQFF. The genes are TRBV5-1 and TRBJ2-1; 12 bases are shared with TRBD2. Germline V gene data show CDR1 as SGHRS and CDR2 as YFSETQ. The length of the CDR3 is 16 residues.

The chain links TRBV19 to TRBJ1-5; tentative D call: TRBD1 (5 bases). V was shortened by 1 base and J by 0 bases, with 7 bases between the two germline ends. The germline gives CDR1 LNHDA, CDR2 SQIVND (reference sequence). The CDR3 extends over 15 amino acids. The CDR3 sequence is CASSIAGYSNQPQHF. As DNA, the CDR3 is TGTGCCAGTAGTATAGCAGGGTATAGCAATCAGCCCCAGCATTTT.

The chain uses TRBV9 and TRBJ2-6; D might be TRBD2 (5 bases). V was clipped by 3 bases and J by 1 base, with 14 bases between them. In germline, CDR1 is SGDLS, CDR2 YYNGEE. This CDR3 has 17 amino acids. CDR3 coding DNA: TGTGCCAGCAGCGCCCGGGATTTTCCGTCTGGGGCCAACGTCCTGACTTTC. This encodes CASSARDFPSGANVLTF.

The V and J genes are TRBV6-1 and TRBJ1-5, with TRBD1 as a possible D gene (5 bases). Deletions cut 3 bases from V and 1 base from J, with 10 bases between. In germline, CDR1 is MNHNS, CDR2 SASEGT. This CDR3 has 15 residues. Here the CDR3 reads CASSENDRSNQPQHF. The CDR3 nucleotides read TGTGCCAGCAGTGAGAATGACAGAAGCAATCAGCCCCAGCATTTT.

The J gene is TRBJ2-7, the V gene TRBV10-3; TRBD2 agrees at 13 bases. Looked up from germline, CDR1 is ENHRY and CDR2 is SYGVKD. V trimming: 4 bases; J trimming: 0 bases; junction bases outside the gene matches: 3. The CDR3 is 16 residues long. This CDR3 is CAISARTSGGSYEQYF. DNA of the CDR3: TGTGCCATCAGTGCCAGGACTAGCGGGGGCTCCTACGAGCAGTACTTC.

This clonotype was seen only a few times. This chain connects TRBV6-1 to TRBJ1-6; D call uncertain. The CDR3 is made up of 13 amino acids. Germline lookup yields CDR1 MNHNS and CDR2 SASEGT. Between the trimmed V and J ends, which lost 5 bases and 9 bases, there was a span of 11 bases. The CDR3 DNA sequence: TGTGCCAGCAGTCCCAGCGAGGGTTCACCCCTCCACTTT. Translation gives CASSPSEGSPLHF.

This clonotype was seen a few times. The chain is built from TRBV27 and TRBJ1-4; D is perhaps TRBD1 (5 bases). Trimming cost V 1 base and J 0 bases, with 18 bases left between them. Germline V gene data show CDR1 as MNHEY and CDR2 as SMNVEV (reference sequence). This CDR3 has 19 residues. CDR3 DNA: TGTGCCAGCAGTTTATATTTTTCAGGGTTCCAAGCAACTAATGAAAAACTGTTTTTT. This translates into CASSLYFSGFQATNEKLFF.

This clonotype was detected a few times. The chain is built from TRBV4-2 and TRBJ2-3; 9 nucleotides agree with TRBD2. The CDR3 loop spans 16 amino acids. CDR1 and CDR2 (germline): LGHNA, YNFKEQ. The V segment lost 0 bases and the J segment 3 bases; nucleotides outside the gene matches: 4. The CDR3 protein is CASSQDSGRRTDTQYF. DNA for the CDR3: TGTGCCAGCAGCCAAGATAGCGGGAGACGTACAGATACGCAGTATTTT.